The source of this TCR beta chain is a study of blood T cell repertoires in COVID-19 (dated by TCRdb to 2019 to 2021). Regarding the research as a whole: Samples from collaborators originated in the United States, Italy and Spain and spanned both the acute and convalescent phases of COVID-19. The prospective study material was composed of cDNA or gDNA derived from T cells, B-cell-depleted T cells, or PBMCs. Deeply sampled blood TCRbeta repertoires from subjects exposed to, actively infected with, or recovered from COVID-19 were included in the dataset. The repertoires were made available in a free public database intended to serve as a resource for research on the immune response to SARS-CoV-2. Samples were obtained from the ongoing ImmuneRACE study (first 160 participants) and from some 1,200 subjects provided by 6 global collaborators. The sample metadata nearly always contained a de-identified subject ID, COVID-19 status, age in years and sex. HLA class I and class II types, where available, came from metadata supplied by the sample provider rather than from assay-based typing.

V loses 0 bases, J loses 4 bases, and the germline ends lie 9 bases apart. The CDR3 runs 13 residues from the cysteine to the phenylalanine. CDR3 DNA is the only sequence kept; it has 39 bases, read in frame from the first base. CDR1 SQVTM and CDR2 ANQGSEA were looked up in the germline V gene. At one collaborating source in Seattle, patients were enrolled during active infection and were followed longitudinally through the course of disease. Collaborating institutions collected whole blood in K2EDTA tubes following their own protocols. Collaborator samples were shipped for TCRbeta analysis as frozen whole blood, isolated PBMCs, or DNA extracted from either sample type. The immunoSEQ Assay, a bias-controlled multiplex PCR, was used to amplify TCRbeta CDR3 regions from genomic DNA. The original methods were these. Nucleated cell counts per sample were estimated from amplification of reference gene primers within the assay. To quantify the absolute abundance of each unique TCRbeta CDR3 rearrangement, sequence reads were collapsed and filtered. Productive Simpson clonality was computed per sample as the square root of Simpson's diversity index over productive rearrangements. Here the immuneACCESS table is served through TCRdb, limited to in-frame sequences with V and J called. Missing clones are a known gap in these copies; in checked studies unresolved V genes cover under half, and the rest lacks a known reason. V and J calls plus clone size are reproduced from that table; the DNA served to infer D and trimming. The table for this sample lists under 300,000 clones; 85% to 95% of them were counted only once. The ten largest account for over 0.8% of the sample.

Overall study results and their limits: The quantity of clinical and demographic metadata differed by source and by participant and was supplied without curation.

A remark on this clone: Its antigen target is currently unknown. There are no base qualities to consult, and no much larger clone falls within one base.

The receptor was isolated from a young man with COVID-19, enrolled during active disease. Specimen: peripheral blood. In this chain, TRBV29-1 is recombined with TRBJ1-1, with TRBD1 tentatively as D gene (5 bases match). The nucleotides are TGCAGCGTTGAAGATGGAGGGGCCACTGAAGCTTTCTTT. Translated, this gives CSVEDGGATEAFF.